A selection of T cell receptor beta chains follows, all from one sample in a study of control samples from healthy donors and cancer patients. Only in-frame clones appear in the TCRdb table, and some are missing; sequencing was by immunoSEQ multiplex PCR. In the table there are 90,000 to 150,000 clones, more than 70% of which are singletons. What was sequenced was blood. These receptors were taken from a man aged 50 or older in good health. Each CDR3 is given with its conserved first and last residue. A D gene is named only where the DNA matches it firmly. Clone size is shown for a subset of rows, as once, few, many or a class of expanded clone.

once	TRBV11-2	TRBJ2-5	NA	TGTGCCAGCAGCTTCCAGGGTCAGAGTCCCCAGTACTTC	CASSFQGQSPQYF
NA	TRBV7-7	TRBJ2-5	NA	TGTGCCAGCAGCTTACAGGGGAGGCAAGAGACCCAGTACTTC	CASSLQGRQETQYF
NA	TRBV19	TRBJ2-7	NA	TGTGCCAGTAGTATAGGGGCATTCTCCTACGAGCAGTACTTC	CASSIGAFSYEQYF
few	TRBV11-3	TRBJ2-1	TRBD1	TGTGCCAGCAGCTACAAAAAGGGACAGGGAGAAGGCTACAATGAGCAGTTCTTC	CASSYKKGQGEGYNEQFF
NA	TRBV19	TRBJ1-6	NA	TGTGCCAGTAGTATAGAGACGGTCTCCTATAATTCACCCCTCCACTTT	CASSIETVSYNSPLHF
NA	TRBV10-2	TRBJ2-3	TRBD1	TGCGCCAGCAGTGTTGAGGGACAGGGAGCAGATACGCAGTATTTT	CASSVEGQGADTQYF
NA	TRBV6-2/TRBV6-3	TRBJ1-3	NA	TGTGCCAGCAGTACTCCATTATCGTCCGGGAACACCATATATTTT	CASSTPLSSGNTIYF
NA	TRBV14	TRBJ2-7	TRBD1	TGTGCCAGCAGCCAAGGACAGGGTGGGAACTACGAGCAGTACTTC	CASSQGQGGNYEQYF
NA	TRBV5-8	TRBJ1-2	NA	TGTGCCAGCTCCAGGACAGCCTATGGCTACACCTTC	CASSRTAYGYTF
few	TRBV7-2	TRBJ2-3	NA	TGTGCCAGCAGCTTGAGTACAGATACGCAGTATTTT	CASSLSTDTQYF
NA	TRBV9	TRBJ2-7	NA	TGTGCCAGCAGCGCGGGAGTGGGGGGGCACGAGCAGTACTTC	CASSAGVGGHEQYF
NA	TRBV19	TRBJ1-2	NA	TGTGCCAGTAGCTTTGACGCCGGCTATGGCTACACCTTC	CASSFDAGYGYTF
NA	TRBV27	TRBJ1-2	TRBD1	TGTGCCAGCAGTTACATGACGACAGGGGGGCAAGGCTACACCTTC	CASSYMTTGGQGYTF
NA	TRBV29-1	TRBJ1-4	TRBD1	TGCAGCGGTGGACAGGGAGGTGAAAAACTGTTTTTT	CSGGQGGEKLFF
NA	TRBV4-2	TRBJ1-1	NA	TGTGCCAGCAGCCAAGATCGGGGGACTGAAGCTTTCTTT	CASSQDRGTEAFF
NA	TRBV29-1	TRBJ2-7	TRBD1	TGCAGCGTTGTTCCGACAGGGAGTGACGAGCAGTACTTC	CSVVPTGSDEQYF
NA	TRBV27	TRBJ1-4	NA	TGTGCCAGCTCAGGGACACATGAAAAACTGTTTTTT	CASSGTHEKLFF
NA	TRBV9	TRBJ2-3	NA	TGTGCCAGCAGCGTAGCAGGGGCCTATAGCACAGATACGCAGTATTTT	CASSVAGAYSTDTQYF
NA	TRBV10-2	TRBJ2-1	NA	TGCGCCAGCACCCTGGACTTCAGCTCCTACAATGAGCAGTTCTTC	CASTLDFSSYNEQFF
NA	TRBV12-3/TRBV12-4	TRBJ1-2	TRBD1	TGTGCCAGCAGTCCGGGACAGCCTTATGGCTACACCTTC	CASSPGQPYGYTF
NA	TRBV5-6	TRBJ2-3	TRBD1	TGTGCCAGCAGCGCAAGACAGGGAAGAACAGATACGCAGTATTTT	CASSARQGRTDTQYF
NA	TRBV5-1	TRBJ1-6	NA	TGCGCCAGCAGCCAGACAGCTAGCTCCTATAATTCACCCCTCCACTTT	CASSQTASSYNSPLHF
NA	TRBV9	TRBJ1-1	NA	TGTGCCAGCAGCGTAGACCAGGCGGGGTCGGACACTGAAGCTTTCTTT	CASSVDQAGSDTEAFF
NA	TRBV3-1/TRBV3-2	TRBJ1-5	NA	TGTGCCAGCAGCCCACAAGCCCTGGGGGGCAGCAATCAGCCCCAGCATTTT	CASSPQALGGSNQPQHF
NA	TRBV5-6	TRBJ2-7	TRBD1	TGTGCCAGCAGCCCGACAGGGGGAGCCTACGAGCAGTACTTC	CASSPTGGAYEQYF
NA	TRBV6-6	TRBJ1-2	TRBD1	TGTGCCAGCAGTCCCGGGACAGGGATCGGCTACACCTTC	CASSPGTGIGYTF
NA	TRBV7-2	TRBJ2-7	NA	TGTGCCAGCAGCTTAGGCCCGGTCGGGAGCTCCTACGAGCAGTACTTC	CASSLGPVGSSYEQYF
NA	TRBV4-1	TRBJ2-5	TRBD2	TGCGCCAGCAGCCAAGATGCGGGCCGGGGGACTAGCGCGTTACAAGAGACCCAGTACTTC	CASSQDAGRGTSALQETQYF
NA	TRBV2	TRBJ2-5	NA	TGTGCCAGCAACAGGATTCAAGAGACCCAGTACTTC	CASNRIQETQYF
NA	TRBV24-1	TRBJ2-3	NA	TGTGCCACCAGTAACCCGGTGGATAGCCTTTTCGCAGATACGCAGTATTTT	CATSNPVDSLFADTQYF
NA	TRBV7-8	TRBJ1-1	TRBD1	TGTGCCAGCAGACCCGGACAGGGCCGGCCGTTGGACACTGAAGCTTTCTTT	CASRPGQGRPLDTEAFF
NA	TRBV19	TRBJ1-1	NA	TGTGCCAGTAAGGCGCGAGCTTGGGCTGAAGCTTTCTTT	CASKARAWAEAFF
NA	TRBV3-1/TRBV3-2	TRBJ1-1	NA	TGTGCCAGCAGCCAGCCGGGCCCCGGCTCAGCTTTCTTT	CASSQPGPGSAFF
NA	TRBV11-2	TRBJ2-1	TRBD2	TGTGCCAGCAGCTTAGGCGGGGGGGGGTACAATGAGCAGTTCTTC	CASSLGGGGYNEQFF
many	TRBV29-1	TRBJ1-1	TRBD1	TGCAGCGTGGGCTACGGGACAGCGAACACTGAAGCTTTCTTT	CSVGYGTANTEAFF
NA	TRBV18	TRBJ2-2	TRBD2	TGTGCCAGCTCTGGGACTAGCGGCGCCGGGGAGCTGTTTTTT	CASSGTSGAGELFF
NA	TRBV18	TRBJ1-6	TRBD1	TGTGCCAGCTCACCAGAAACAGGGGGCCGTAATTCACCCCTCCACTTT	CASSPETGGRNSPLHF
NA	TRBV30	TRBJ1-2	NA	TGTGCCTGGAGTCGGGCAGGGGTATGGAGTGGCTACACCTTC	CAWSRAGVWSGYTF
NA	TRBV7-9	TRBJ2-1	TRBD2	TGTGCCAGCAGCTACCGGGACTACTCCTACAATGAGCAGTTCTTC	CASSYRDYSYNEQFF
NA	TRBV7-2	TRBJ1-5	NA	TGTGCCAGCAGCTCACAGGGTAATCAGCCCCAGCATTTT	CASSSQGNQPQHF
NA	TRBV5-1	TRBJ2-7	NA	TGCGCCAGCAGCTTGGGGACATTGAGAGAGCAGTACTTC	CASSLGTLREQYF
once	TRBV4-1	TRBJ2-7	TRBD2	TGCGCCAGCAGCCAGACCGAAGGACTAGCGTACGAGCAGTACTTC	CASSQTEGLAYEQYF
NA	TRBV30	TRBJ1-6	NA	TGTGCCTGGAGTGGTGGCACGGGAAATTCACCCCTCCACTTT	CAWSGGTGNSPLHF
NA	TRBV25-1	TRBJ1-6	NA	TGTGCCAGCAGGGACAGACAGACCTATAATTCACCCCTCCACTTT	CASRDRQTYNSPLHF
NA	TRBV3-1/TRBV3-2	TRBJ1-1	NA	TGTGCCAGCAGCCAAAGTAACAGGTGGGAGACTGAAGCTTTCTTT	CASSQSNRWETEAFF
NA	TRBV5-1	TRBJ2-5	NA	TGCGCCAGCAGCTTGGTGTCCCCCGGAGAGGAGACCCAGTACTTC	CASSLVSPGEETQYF
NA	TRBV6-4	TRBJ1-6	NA	TGTGCCAGCAGTGACGAACAAGGATCACCCCTCCACTTT	CASSDEQGSPLHF
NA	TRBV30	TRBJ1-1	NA	TGTGCCTGGGACCCCTTGGGGAACACTGAAGCTTTCTTT	CAWDPLGNTEAFF
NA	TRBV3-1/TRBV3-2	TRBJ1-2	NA	TGTGCCAGCAGCCAAGGACAGCAGAACTATGGCTACACCTTC	CASSQGQQNYGYTF